Below, 20 T cell receptor beta chains from the same sample are listed, as sequenced in a study of PD-1 blockade in classical Hodgkin lymphoma (dated by TCRdb to the early 2020s). Libraries were prepared through the immunoSEQ multiplex PCR assay. Entries here come from immuneACCESS through TCRdb and include only in-frame sequences with V and J called. Some clones fail to appear in such tables; in the studies checked, an unresolved V gene covers under half of the shortfall, and the cause of the remainder is unknown. For this sample there are around 14,000 clones; around 83% appear just once. 20% to 25% of the sample goes to the ten largest clones. Taken with the paper, the label for time point translates to: cycle 2 day 1 (C2D1) of nivolumab. Every trial patient had relapsed following autologous stem cell transplantation, and prior brentuximab vedotin exposure was what differed among cohorts A, B and C.

The sample consisted of peripheral blood mononuclear cells (PBMCs), taken before the second cycle of nivolumab. The receptors originated from a human donor with classical Hodgkin lymphoma.

The rearrangement uses TRBV5-6 and TRBJ1-2; D is ambiguous. The germline CDR1 and CDR2 sequences are SGHDT and YYEEEE. The CDR3 spans 13 residues. The germline V and J ends were trimmed by 5 bases and 0 bases, with 8 bases remaining between them. The CDR3 loop is CASRRTPNYGYTF. CDR3 bases: TGTGCCAGCAGAAGGACTCCTAACTATGGCTACACCTTC.

The V gene is TRBV29-1, the J gene TRBJ1-1; D gene ambiguous. Germline-derived CDR1 and CDR2 are SQVTM and ANQGSEA. The CDR3 is 13 amino acids. Trimming removed 3 bases at V and 3 bases at J, with 11 bases between. CDR3 sequence reads: CSVETYADTEAFF. CDR3 nucleotide sequence: TGCAGCGTTGAGACATACGCGGACACTGAAGCTTTCTTT. The complete variable domain, with remaining parts taken from reference TRBV29-1 and TRBJ1-1, reads SAVISQKPSRDICQRGTSLTIQCQVDSQVTMMFWYRQQPGQSLTLIATANQGSEATYESGFVIDKFPISRPNLTFSTLTVSNMSPEDSSIYLCSVETYADTEAFFGQGTRLTVV.

The chain couples TRBV5-1 to TRBJ1-6; a possible D gene is TRBD1 (5 bases). CDR1 and CDR2 from the germline V gene are SGHRS and YFSETQ. This CDR3 contains 14 residues. Between the trimmed V and J ends, which lost 4 bases and 7 bases, there was a span of 12 bases. The CDR3 sequence: CASSPREGNSPLHF. In DNA, the CDR3 is TGCGCCAGCAGCCCGCGGGAGGGGAATTCACCCCTCCACTTT.

V is TRBV2 and J is TRBJ2-5, with a possible D match to TRBD2 (5 bases). Germline V gene sequence: CDR1 SNHLY, CDR2 FYNNEI. V was shortened by 6 bases and J by 5 bases, with 16 bases between the two germline ends. The CDR3 has 14 residues. CDR3 nucleotides: TGTGCCAGCAGAGCCGGCCCCGCTAGCGAGACCCAGTACTTC. This encodes CASRAGPASETQYF.

This rearrangement joins TRBV9 to TRBJ1-2, with TRBD1 identical over 8 bases. Germline values: CDR1 SGDLS, CDR2 YYNGEE. This CDR3 spans 18 amino acids. The junction had 15 bases not matched to a gene; V was cut back by 0 bases and J by 5 bases. CDR3: CASSVGVVRDRSFYGYTF. The CDR3 nucleotides read TGTGCCAGCAGCGTAGGGGTAGTTAGGGACAGGAGCTTTTATGGCTACACCTTC.

The chain couples TRBV28 to TRBJ1-5, with D possibly TRBD1 on 6 matching bases. The V gene lost 5 bases and the J gene lost 0 bases, with 14 bases spanning the gap. Looked up from germline, CDR1 is MDHEN and CDR2 is SYDVKM. The CDR3 has 16 residues. The CDR3 nucleotides read TGTGCCAGCAGTCCCCCCGGGACACTTAGCAATCAGCCCCAGCATTTT. Protein product: CASSPPGTLSNQPQHF. The variable domain in full, with the rest retrieved from reference TRBV28 and TRBJ1-5, is DVKVTQSSRYLVKRTGEKVFLECVQDMDHENMFWYRQDPGLGLRLIYFSYDVKMKEKGDIPEGYSVSREKKERFSLILESASTNQTSMYLCASSPPGTLSNQPQHFGDGTRLSIL.

The chain links TRBV10-1 to TRBJ1-4, with unresolved D. Trimming removed 6 bases at V and 0 bases at J, with 11 bases between. The V gene's germline CDR1 is WNHNN and CDR2 SYGVQD (reference sequence). The CDR3 sequence is 15 residues long. Here the CDR3 DNA reads TGCGCCAGCAGCCCGGGAACTGCAACTAATGAAAAACTGTTTTTT. It encodes CASSPGTATNEKLFF.

Here the CDR3 DNA reads TGTGCCAGCTCACCGAATGAACTAGCGGTCACAGATACGCAGTATTTT. Protein product: CASSPNELAVTDTQYF. This chain uses TRBV18 with TRBJ2-3; TRBD2 matches at 8 bases. This CDR3 has 16 residues. The germline gives CDR1 KGHSH, CDR2 LQKENI. V was clipped by 3 bases and J by 2 bases; unmatched bases: 7.

The V call is TRBV2, the J call TRBJ2-7; D call uncertain. CDR1 is SNHLY, CDR2 FYNNEI, per germline. V lost 0 bases and J lost 0, with 15 bases in between. This CDR3 is built from 17 residues. The CDR3 DNA follows: TGTGCCAGCAGTGAAGCGTTCCGGTGGTCGGGCTCCTACGAGCAGTACTTC. This sequence encodes CASSEAFRWSGSYEQYF.

The rearrangement joins TRBV10-3 to TRBJ1-1; 10 nucleotides agree with TRBD1. This CDR3 is 15 amino acids long. V shed 6 bases, J shed 6 bases, and the junction held 10 bases outside the gene matches. Germline values: CDR1 ENHRY, CDR2 SYGVKD. The CDR3 DNA sequence: TGTGCCATCAGCGGCTGGGACAGGGGTTTCCCTGAAGCTTTCTTT. Translating gives CAISGWDRGFPEAFF.

The rearrangement joins TRBV5-4 to TRBJ1-2, with 9 bases identical to TRBD1. Germline CDR1 SGHNT, CDR2 YYREEE (reference sequence). The CDR3 runs to 14 residues. V dropped 3 bases and J dropped 4; count of bases not matched to a gene: 4. The CDR3 bases are TGTGCCAGCAGCTCCGACAGGGGGACCTATGGCTACACCTTC. Amino acids: CASSSDRGTYGYTF.

This chain connects TRBV18 to TRBJ2-7; 8 bases fit TRBD1. J was trimmed by 3 bases and V by 3 bases; bases with no gene match: 7. This CDR3 has 15 amino acids. Germline V CDR1 and CDR2: KGHSH, LQKENI. The CDR3 loop is CASSPLRGHDYEQYF. The CDR3 DNA is TGTGCCAGCTCACCTCTCAGGGGGCACGACTACGAGCAGTACTTC. The variable domain in full, completed from reference TRBV18 and TRBJ2-7, reads NAGVMQNPRHLVRRRGQEARLRCSPMKGHSHVYWYRQLPEEGLKFMVYLQKENIIDESGMPKERFSAEFPKEGPSILRIQQVVRGDSAAYFCASSPLRGHDYEQYFGPGTRLTVT.

The V call is TRBV28, the J call TRBJ1-4; D is perhaps TRBD1 (6 bases). This CDR3 contains 12 residues. Germline loops: CDR1 MDHEN, CDR2 SYDVKM. V was clipped by 8 bases and J by 8 bases, with 12 bases between them. As DNA, the CDR3 is TGTGCCAGCGGGACACAGGTCGAAAAACTGTTTTTT. As protein: CASGTQVEKLFF.

V is TRBV9 and J is TRBJ2-1, with D maybe TRBD1 (7 bases). V was shortened by 2 bases and J by 8 bases, with 11 bases between the two germline ends. Germline V gene data show CDR1 as SGDLS and CDR2 as YYNGEE. The CDR3 totals 13 residues. In DNA form, the CDR3 reads TGTGCCAGCAGCGTCAGGGGGGTGGATGAGCAGTTCTTC. This gives the protein CASSVRGVDEQFF.

This chain joins TRBV7-3 and TRBJ1-6; D unresolved. The CDR3 covers 15 residues. Germline V gene data show CDR1 as SGHTA and CDR2 as FQGTGA. V lost 1 base to trimming and J lost 10 bases, with 14 bases between them. CDR3 nucleotide sequence: TGTGCCAGCAGCTTAAACGGTGGAATGGGATCACCCCTCCACTTT. Residues: CASSLNGGMGSPLHF.

The DNA of the CDR3 is TGTGCCAGCAGCTCCGGGACAGTCTATGGCTACACCTTC. It specifies CASSSGTVYGYTF. The J gene is TRBJ1-2, the V gene TRBV6-5; 7 bases line up with TRBD1. The CDR3 extends over 13 amino acids. The V gene's germline CDR1 is MNHEY and CDR2 SVGAGI. V lost 6 bases and J lost 4; bases outside the gene matches: 5.

The chain uses TRBV7-8 and TRBJ2-7; TRBD1 is a possible D gene (6 bases). Trimming pared 5 bases from V and 4 bases from J, leaving 15 bases between. CDR3 length equals 14 residues. Looked up from germline, CDR1 is SGHVS and CDR2 is FQNEAQ. The CDR3 reads CASSRTVRTYEQYF. CDR3 nucleotides: TGTGCCAGCAGCCGGACAGTCCGAACGTACGAGCAGTACTTC.

The J gene is TRBJ2-1, the V gene TRBV29-1; the match to TRBD2 covers 10 bases. The length of the CDR3 is 18 residues. Losses at the gene ends were 5 bases for V and 2 bases for J; bases not matched to a gene: 15. The germline gives CDR1 SQVTM, CDR2 ANQGSEA. Here the CDR3 DNA reads TGCAGCGTTAGGGGCAGGGGACAGCTAGCGGGGGCCTACAATGAGCAGTTCTTC. Encoded protein: CSVRGRGQLAGAYNEQFF.

This clone showed up just once. The V gene is TRBV7-9, the J gene TRBJ1-2; the D is unclear. V lost 5 bases and J 1 base, leaving 11 bases between the germline ends. Germline CDR1 reads SEHNR; CDR2 reads FQNEAQ (reference sequence). This CDR3 comprises 14 residues. CDR3: CASSLDGFNYGYTF. CDR3 sequence (DNA): TGTGCCAGCAGCCTTGATGGATTTAACTATGGCTACACCTTC.

This chain joins TRBV5-1 and TRBJ1-2; D may be TRBD1 (5 bases). V dropped 4 bases and J dropped 6 bases, with 16 bases sitting between them. From germline, CDR1 is SGHRS and CDR2 YFSETQ. CDR3 length: 14 residues. This chain's CDR3 is CASSPGRGGNGYTF. The CDR3, as DNA: TGCGCCAGCAGCCCCGGCCGGGGGGGGAATGGCTACACCTTC.